What follows is one T cell receptor (beta chain) and its context. No antigen is known for it. The record originates from a study of cytomegalovirus exposure and HLA in healthy donors. Study results and caveats: It was likely that a cluster of highly shared sequence variants was a sequencing artifact.

The PCR employed 60 Vbeta primers together with 13 Jbeta primers. Only in-frame clones appear in the TCRdb table, and some are missing; sequencing was by immunoSEQ multiplex PCR. Its table records just over 150,000 clones. The V gene lost 2 bases and the J gene lost 7 bases, with 11 bases spanning the gap. In germline, CDR1 is MNHEY, CDR2 SMNVEV (reference sequence). The CDR3 has 13 residues. This chain uses TRBV27 with TRBJ1-2; D is ambiguous. Specimen: PBMCs. The clonotype originates from a man aged 25-40 years in good health and CMV-seronegative. DNA for the CDR3: TGTGCCAGCAGTTTAAACTGGAGCTCTGGCTACACCTTC. It codes for CASSLNWSSGYTF.